These 18 T cell receptor beta chains share one sample of origin, sequenced in a study of shared clonotypes between healthy human individuals. Measured with immunoSEQ multiplex PCR; TCRdb has only the in-frame clones, and not every one. This sample has almost 750,000 clones; roughly 72% occur once, and the top ten carry over 1.5%. The specimen was memory CD4+ T cells sorted from blood. Noted subset: CD45RA-negative fraction. The receptor set was obtained from a woman in her thirties in good health.

V gene TRBV5-5 combines with J gene TRBJ2-1; 12 nucleotides agree with TRBD2. The germline CDR1 and CDR2 sequences are SGHKS and YYEKEE (reference sequence). J was trimmed by 8 bases and V by 5 bases; bases with no gene match: 5. The CDR3 runs 14 residues. Here the CDR3 DNA reads TGTGCCAGCAGGCCGACTAGCGGGAGACATGAGCAGTTCTTC. Translation: CASRPTSGRHEQFF.

The V call is TRBV27, the J call TRBJ1-5; possible D gene TRBD1, 5 bases. Germline lookup yields CDR1 MNHEY and CDR2 SMNVEV (reference sequence). CDR3 size: 15 residues. Trimming cost V 2 bases and J 0 bases, with 8 bases left between them. The CDR3 spells CASSLRGSSNQPQHF. DNA of the CDR3: TGTGCCAGCAGTTTAAGGGGATCTAGCAATCAGCCCCAGCATTTT.

This rearrangement joins TRBV27 to TRBJ2-1; 8 bases match TRBD2. With V trimmed by 3 bases and J by 0 bases, 13 bases remained unmatched. This CDR3 comprises 19 residues. Per the germline V gene, CDR1 is MNHEY and CDR2 is SMNVEV (reference sequence). The CDR3 nucleotides read TGTGCCAGCAGTTTGGTTAGCGGGGCTACTCCATTCTCCTACAATGAGCAGTTCTTC. It encodes CASSLVSGATPFSYNEQFF.

CDR3 in amino acids: CASAYRRKETQYF. CDR3 DNA sequence: TGTGCCTCCGCGTACAGGAGAAAAGAGACCCAGTACTTC. The V gene is TRBV2, the J gene TRBJ2-5, with a possible D match to TRBD1 (5 bases). V lost 11 bases and J 3 bases, leaving 16 bases between the germline ends. This CDR3 has 13 residues. CDR1 SNHLY and CDR2 FYNNEI come from the germline V gene.

This clone was recorded at least ten times. The chain joins TRBV10-3 to TRBJ2-7, with 8 nucleotides matching TRBD2. With 3 bases clipped from V and 4 bases from J, the junction kept 8 bases outside the gene matches. Germline V gives CDR1 ENHRY, CDR2 SYGVKD. CDR3 length: 15 amino acids. The CDR3: CAISEGPGLGYEQYF. CDR3 in DNA: TGTGCCATCAGTGAAGGACCGGGACTAGGGTACGAGCAGTACTTC.

The V and J genes are TRBV21-1 and TRBJ2-7; TRBD2 is taken as the D call from the table, unchecked against the DNA. TRBV21-1 corresponds to a pseudogene. The CDR3 runs to 16 residues. Here the CDR3 reads CASSKGSDLQNYEQYF. CDR3 DNA: TGTGCCAGCAGCAAAGGATCGGACTTACAGAACTACGAGCAGTACTTC.

V gene TRBV15 combines with J gene TRBJ2-7; possibly TRBD2 for D (5 bases). CDR3 size: 17 residues. Germline CDR1 reads LNHNV; CDR2 reads YYDKDF (reference sequence). Trimming took off 6 bases at V and 0 bases at J, with 21 bases between the two ends. CDR3 in amino acids: CATRPARSSGSSYEQYF. The CDR3, as DNA: TGTGCCACCAGACCCGCCCGTTCAAGCGGAAGCTCCTACGAGCAGTACTTC.

The V and J genes are TRBV28 and TRBJ2-5, with 9 bases matching TRBD2. The germline V gene has CDR1 MDHEN and CDR2 SYDVKM. Trimming at V came to 5 bases and at J to 1 base, leaving 5 bases not matched to a gene. The CDR3 covers 15 residues. The CDR3 loop is CASSEAGGLQETQYF. In DNA, the CDR3 is TGTGCCAGCAGTGAGGCGGGAGGGCTCCAAGAGACCCAGTACTTC.

The chain is built from TRBV28 and TRBJ2-2; the match to TRBD1 covers 7 bases. The length of the CDR3 is 13 residues. CDR1 MDHEN and CDR2 SYDVKM come from the germline V gene. V gave up 10 bases and J gave up 1 base; unmatched junction bases: 3. CDR3 bases: TGTGCCATGGGACAGTTGAACACCGGGGAGCTGTTTTTT. This encodes CAMGQLNTGELFF.

This clone was counted once. The V and J genes are TRBV5-5 and TRBJ2-2; no definite D call. The CDR3 runs 14 residues. CDR1 and CDR2 from the germline V gene are SGHKS and YYEKEE (reference sequence). Trimming shortened V by 4 bases and J by 4 bases, and 11 bases separated the two germline ends. DNA for the CDR3: TGTGCCAGCAGCATATACTCGGGCACCGGGGAGCTGTTTTTT. Its protein product is CASSIYSGTGELFF.

Here the CDR3 DNA reads TGTGCCAGCAGTTTGGACAGGGGCTATAATGAGCAGTTCTTC. Its translation is CASSLDRGYNEQFF. The V call is TRBV7-9, the J call TRBJ2-1; 9 nucleotides align to TRBD1. The CDR3 loop spans 14 amino acids. CDR1 is SEHNR, CDR2 FQNEAQ, per germline (reference sequence). V lost 6 bases and J lost 7; bases outside the gene matches: 7.

V gene TRBV5-1 combines with J gene TRBJ1-5, with 9 bases that match TRBD1. V gave up 3 bases and J gave up 10 bases; unmatched junction bases: 8. Germline V lookup: CDR1 SGHRS, CDR2 YFSETQ. This CDR3 has 14 residues. The CDR3 nucleotides are TGCGCCAGCAGCTCAGGACAGGGGCGAGGACCCCAGCATTTT. Translating it yields CASSSGQGRGPQHF.

J is TRBJ1-5 and V is TRBV6-6, with a weak D call TRBD1 (6 bases). The CDR3 is 12 residues long. Germline assignment: CDR1 MNHNY and CDR2 SVGAGI (reference sequence). With 9 bases removed from V and 7 bases from J, the gap between germline ends came to 13 bases. CDR3 in amino acids: CASNRVGQPQHF. As DNA, the CDR3 is TGTGCCAGTAACAGGGTAGGGCAGCCCCAGCATTTT.

This chain uses TRBV7-3 with TRBJ1-3, with a possible D match to TRBD1 (6 bases). Trimming took 2 bases from V and 3 from J, leaving 17 bases between them. Germline lookup yields CDR1 SGHTA and CDR2 FQGTGA. The CDR3 spans 17 residues. The CDR3 nucleotides are TGTGCCAGCAGCTTAGACCCCCCGGGCAGGGGTGGAAACACCATATATTTT. Its translation is CASSLDPPGRGGNTIYF.

V gene TRBV4-1 combines with J gene TRBJ1-2; 10 positions agree with TRBD1. Germline values: CDR1 MGHRA, CDR2 YSYEKL. Losses at the gene ends were 2 bases for V and 2 bases for J; bases not matched to a gene: 5. This CDR3 has 16 residues. CDR3 region: CASSQQGTGVNYGYTF. CDR3 nucleotides: TGCGCCAGCAGCCAACAAGGGACAGGGGTAAACTATGGCTACACCTTC.

The genes are TRBV4-1 and TRBJ1-2; D may be TRBD1 (6 bases). V was cut by 1 base and J by 2 bases, with 8 bases left in between. The CDR3 is made up of 14 amino acids. Looked up from germline, CDR1 is MGHRA and CDR2 is YSYEKL. The CDR3 is CASSQGTENYGYTF. CDR3 DNA sequence: TGCGCCAGCAGCCAAGGGACAGAGAACTATGGCTACACCTTC.

The chain uses TRBV6-5 and TRBJ1-2, with 7 bases fitting TRBD1. V lost 4 bases, J lost 3 bases, and 8 bases stayed unmatched. Germline CDR1 reads MNHEY; CDR2 reads SVGAGI. This CDR3 comprises 15 residues. The CDR3 is CASSSGQGVYYGYTF. As DNA, the CDR3 is TGTGCCAGCAGTTCCGGGCAGGGGGTCTACTATGGCTACACCTTC.

This clone has a handful of counts. V is TRBV19 and J is TRBJ2-6; D is undetermined. This CDR3 spans 15 amino acids. The V gene lost 6 bases and the J gene lost 0 bases, with 9 bases spanning the gap. The germline gives CDR1 LNHDA, CDR2 SQIVND (reference sequence). The CDR3 spells CASRLLYSGANVLTF. The CDR3, as DNA: TGTGCCAGTAGACTCCTGTACTCTGGGGCCAACGTCCTGACTTTC.